A selection of T cell receptor beta chains follows, all from one sample in a study of OX40 agonist ivuxolimab in advanced cancers. Some clones are missing from TCRdb's copy, which holds only in-frame ones; the method was immunoSEQ multiplex PCR. The sample consists of roughly 34,000 clones, around 90% of them appearing once. Material: CD4+ or CD8+ T cells sorted from blood, obtained in a trial of the OX40 agonist ivuxolimab. The source is an adult with an advanced solid tumor such as melanoma, head and neck, liver or kidney cancer. Each CDR3 is given with its conserved first and last residue. The order of the fields is D gene, clone size, J gene, V gene, CDR3 protein, CDR3 DNA. D genes are given only for firm matches. For some rows the clone size is stated as once, few or many, or as a class when expanded; others skip it.

NA	NA	TRBJ2-7	TRBV4-3	CASSLTRKTGEQYF	TGCGCCAGCAGCCTCACAAGGAAAACGGGCGAGCAGTACTTC
NA	NA	TRBJ1-5	TRBV5-6	CASSPGKGPYSNQPQHF	TGTGCCAGCAGCCCCGGGAAGGGGCCCTATAGCAATCAGCCCCAGCATTTT
NA	NA	TRBJ2-1	TRBV7-3	CASSLRQGSYNEQFF	TGTGCCAGCAGCTTGAGGCAGGGTTCCTACAATGAGCAGTTCTTC
TRBD1	NA	TRBJ1-4	TRBV2	CASTLDRVSWELFF	TGTGCCAGCACCTTGGACAGGGTGTCGTGGGAACTGTTTTTT
NA	NA	TRBJ1-3	TRBV19	CASSTARRGLSGNTIYF	TGTGCCAGTAGTACAGCGCGAAGGGGACTCTCTGGAAACACCATATATTTT
TRBD1	NA	TRBJ1-1	TRBV30	CAWRGQGDTEAFF	TGTGCCTGGAGGGGACAGGGGGACACTGAAGCTTTCTTT
NA	few	TRBJ1-1	TRBV29-1	CSVDRIGNTEAFF	TGCAGCGTTGACCGAATTGGGAACACTGAAGCTTTCTTT
NA	NA	TRBJ2-6	TRBV6-1	CASSVGTSSGANVLTF	TGTGCCAGCAGTGTGGGCACCAGCTCTGGGGCCAACGTCCTGACTTTC
NA	NA	TRBJ2-1	TRBV10-3	CAISQDSNNEQFF	TGTGCCATCAGCCAGGACAGTAACAATGAGCAGTTCTTC
NA	few	TRBJ2-7	TRBV11-1	CASSRRAGLVEQYF	TGTGCCAGCAGCCGACGGGCAGGGTTGGTCGAGCAGTACTTC
NA	NA	TRBJ1-2	TRBV6-5	CASSYSGDANYGYTF	TGTGCCAGCAGTTACAGTGGGGATGCTAACTATGGCTACACCTTC
TRBD1	NA	TRBJ1-1	TRBV5-6	CASSYGTGTWGTEAFF	TGTGCCAGCAGCTACGGGACAGGGACTTGGGGCACTGAAGCTTTCTTT
NA	NA	TRBJ1-5	TRBV5-6	CASSYGRDNQPQHF	TGTGCCAGCAGCTACGGACGGGACAATCAGCCCCAGCATTTT
TRBD1	NA	TRBJ1-2	TRBV4-1	CASSPRGQGNYGYTF	TGCGCCAGCAGCCCCCGAGGACAGGGGAACTATGGCTACACCTTC
NA	NA	TRBJ2-2	TRBV2	CASRTLVNTGELFF	TGTGCCAGCAGGACCTTGGTTAACACCGGGGAGCTGTTTTTT
TRBD1	once	TRBJ2-7	TRBV6-5	CASNQGTGVMDEQYF	TGTGCCAGCAACCAAGGGACAGGGGTGATGGACGAGCAGTACTTC
TRBD2	few	TRBJ2-2	TRBV29-1	CSAAGTSGSGGELFF	TGCAGCGCAGCCGGGACTAGCGGGAGTGGCGGGGAGCTGTTTTTT